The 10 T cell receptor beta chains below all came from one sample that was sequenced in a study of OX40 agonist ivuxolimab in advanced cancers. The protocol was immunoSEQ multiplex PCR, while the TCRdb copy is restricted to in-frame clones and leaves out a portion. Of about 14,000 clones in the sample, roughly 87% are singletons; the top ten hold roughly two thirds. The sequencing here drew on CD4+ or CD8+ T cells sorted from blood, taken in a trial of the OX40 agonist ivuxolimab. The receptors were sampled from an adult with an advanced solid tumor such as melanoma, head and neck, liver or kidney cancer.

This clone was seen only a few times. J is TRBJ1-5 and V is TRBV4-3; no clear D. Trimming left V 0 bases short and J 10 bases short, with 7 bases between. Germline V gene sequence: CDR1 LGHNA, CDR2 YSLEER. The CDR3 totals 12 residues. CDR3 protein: CASSQEHGPQHF. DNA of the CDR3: TGCGCCAGCAGCCAAGAACACGGACCCCAGCATTTT.

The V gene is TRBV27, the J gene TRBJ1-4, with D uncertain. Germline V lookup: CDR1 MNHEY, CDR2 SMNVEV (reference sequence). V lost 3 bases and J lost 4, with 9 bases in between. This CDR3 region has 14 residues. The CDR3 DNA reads TGTGCCAGCAGTTTTAGTCAGAATAATGAAAAACTGTTTTTT. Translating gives CASSFSQNNEKLFF.

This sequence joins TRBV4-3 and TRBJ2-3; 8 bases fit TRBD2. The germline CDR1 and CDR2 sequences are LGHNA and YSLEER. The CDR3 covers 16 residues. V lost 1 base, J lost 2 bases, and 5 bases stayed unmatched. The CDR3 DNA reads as TGCGCCAGCAGCCAAGTCCCGGGGGGGCCCACAGATACGCAGTATTTT. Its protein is CASSQVPGGPTDTQYF.

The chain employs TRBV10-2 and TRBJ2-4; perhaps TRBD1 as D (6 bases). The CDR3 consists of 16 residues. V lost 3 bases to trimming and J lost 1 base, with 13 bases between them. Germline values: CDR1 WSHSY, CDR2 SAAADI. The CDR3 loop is CASSEWLGAAKNIQYF. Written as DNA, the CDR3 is TGCGCCAGCAGTGAATGGCTGGGGGCGGCCAAAAACATTCAGTACTTC.

The CDR3 spells CASSQDEGGGGYEQYF. The DNA of the CDR3 is TGTGCCAGCAGCCAAGATGAGGGAGGGGGCGGATACGAGCAGTACTTC. V usage is TRBV4-2 and J usage is TRBJ2-7; D may match TRBD1 or TRBD2 (7 bases each). Germline lookup yields CDR1 LGHNA and CDR2 YNFKEQ. This CDR3 is built from 16 residues. Trimming took off 0 bases at V and 4 bases at J, with 16 bases between the two ends.

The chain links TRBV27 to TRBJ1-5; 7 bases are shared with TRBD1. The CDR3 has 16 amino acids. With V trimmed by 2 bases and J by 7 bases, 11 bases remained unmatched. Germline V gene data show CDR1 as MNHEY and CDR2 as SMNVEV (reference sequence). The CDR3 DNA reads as TGTGCCAGCAGTTTAAGGGGGGGACAGAGGGTCCAGCCCCAGCATTTT. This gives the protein CASSLRGGQRVQPQHF.

The CDR3 reads CASSQGGTGDEQYF. The DNA of the CDR3 is TGCGCCAGCAGCCAAGGGGGGACAGGGGACGAGCAGTACTTC. The genes are TRBV4-3 and TRBJ2-7; the match to TRBD1 covers 10 bases. The CDR3 totals 14 residues. Germline CDR1 LGHNA, CDR2 YSLEER. J was trimmed by 5 bases and V by 1 base; bases with no gene match: 2.

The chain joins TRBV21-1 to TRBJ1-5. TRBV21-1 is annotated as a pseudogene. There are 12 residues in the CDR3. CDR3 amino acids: CASSKKGPPQHF. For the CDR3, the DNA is TGTGCCAGCAGCAAAAAGGGTCCGCCCCAGCATTTT.

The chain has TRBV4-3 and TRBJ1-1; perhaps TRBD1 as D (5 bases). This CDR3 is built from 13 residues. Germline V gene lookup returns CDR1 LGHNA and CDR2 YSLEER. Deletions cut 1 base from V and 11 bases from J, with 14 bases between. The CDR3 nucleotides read TGCGCCAGCAGCCAAGGGACACTGACAGTGGCTTTCTTT. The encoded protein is CASSQGTLTVAFF.

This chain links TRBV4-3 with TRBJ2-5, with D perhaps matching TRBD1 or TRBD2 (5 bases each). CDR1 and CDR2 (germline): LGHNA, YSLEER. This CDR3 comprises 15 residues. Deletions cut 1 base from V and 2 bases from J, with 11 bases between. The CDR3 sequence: CASSQGGTFQETQYF. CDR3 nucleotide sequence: TGCGCCAGCAGCCAAGGGGGGACCTTTCAAGAGACCCAGTACTTC.